One and the same sample provided the 28 T cell receptor beta chains below, sequenced in a study of blood T cell repertoires in COVID-19. Using immunoSEQ multiplex PCR, the repertoire was profiled, and TCRdb retains in-frame clones only, with some absent. This sample has some 110,000 clones, with 86% found just once. Source material: peripheral blood. All receptors derive from a man between 70 and 80 years old who had recovered from COVID-19.

This chain joins TRBV19 and TRBJ1-1; a weak D match, TRBD1 (6 bases). Germline V gives CDR1 LNHDA, CDR2 SQIVND (reference sequence). Deletions cut 8 bases from V and 4 bases from J, with 20 bases between. This CDR3 region has 15 residues. The CDR3 nucleotides read TGTGCCAGTTCTAACTTCCGGACAGCTCTCACTGAAGCTTTCTTT. This sequence encodes CASSNFRTALTEAFF.

The CDR3 DNA reads TGTGCCAGCGTTACTCGGGCTAGCGGGATGGTAGAGACCCAGTACTTC. Translated, it gives CASVTRASGMVETQYF. This rearrangement joins TRBV28 to TRBJ2-5; 9 bases map to TRBD2. The CDR3 totals 16 residues. Germline CDR1 is MDHEN and CDR2 is SYDVKM. V lost 8 bases, J lost 4 bases, and 14 bases stayed unmatched.

The V and J genes are TRBV2 and TRBJ2-2, with 12 bases lining up with TRBD2. This CDR3 is 15 amino acids long. Looked up from germline, CDR1 is SNHLY and CDR2 is FYNNEI. Trimming removed 6 bases from V and 6 bases from J; junction bases left unmatched: 5. DNA of the CDR3: TGTGCCAGCAGCCAGACTAGCGGGAGTTCCGGGGAGCTGTTTTTT. It codes for CASSQTSGSSGELFF. The whole variable domain, filled in from reference TRBV2 and TRBJ2-2, reads EPEVTQTPSHQVTQMGQEVILRCVPISNHLYFYWYRQILGQKVEFLVSFYNNEISEKSEIFDDQFSVERPDGSNFTLKIRSTKLEDSAMYFCASSQTSGSSGELFFGEGSRLTVL.

The chain recombines TRBV4-2 with TRBJ2-5; 8 bases are shared with TRBD2. V was pared by 4 bases and J by 2 bases, with 3 bases of the junction left unmatched. CDR1 is LGHNA, CDR2 YNFKEQ, per germline. The CDR3 contains 14 residues. This CDR3 reads CASSPGLVQETQYF. The CDR3 DNA is TGTGCCAGCAGCCCGGGACTAGTACAAGAGACCCAGTACTTC.

This chain uses TRBV2 with TRBJ2-3; D ambiguous. The CDR3 is 15 amino acids. Germline CDR1 is SNHLY and CDR2 is FYNNEI. V lost 4 bases, J lost 0 bases, and 11 bases lay in between. CDR3 residues: CASSGEETSTDTQYF. CDR3 sequence (DNA): TGTGCCAGCAGTGGTGAGGAAACTAGCACAGATACGCAGTATTTT.

Note on this clone: Additional DNA sequences in this sample encode the identical CDR3. V and J are TRBV4-3 and TRBJ2-7, with 9 bases matching TRBD2. The length of the CDR3 is 17 residues. Germline loops: CDR1 LGHNA, CDR2 YSLEER. After removal of 0 bases from V and 0 bases from J, the junction contained 6 bases not matched to a gene. CDR3 region: CASSQDRSSGASYEQYF. CDR3 nucleotide sequence: TGCGCCAGCAGCCAAGATCGATCTAGCGGGGCCTCCTACGAGCAGTACTTC.

The chain has TRBV11-3 and TRBJ2-3, with D possibly being TRBD2 (5 bases). Per the germline V gene, CDR1 is SGHNT and CDR2 is YENEEA. The CDR3 runs to 14 residues. Trimming took 2 bases from V and 5 from J, leaving 11 bases between them. CDR3 nucleotide sequence: TGTGCCAGCAGCTTAATGCCTAGCCAAGATACGCAGTATTTT. Protein sequence: CASSLMPSQDTQYF.

The gene calls are TRBV12-3 or TRBV12-4 and TRBJ2-7; D is unresolved. V was pared by 3 bases and J by 3 bases, with 6 bases between. The length of the CDR3 is 12 residues. The CDR3 region is CASSLGFYEQYF. The CDR3 bases are TGTGCCAGCAGTTTGGGCTTCTACGAGCAGTACTTC.

The chain recombines TRBV4-1 with TRBJ2-5, with 10 bases aligning to TRBD2. V lost 2 bases, J lost 7 bases, and 10 bases stayed unmatched. This CDR3 has 16 residues. Germline V CDR1 and CDR2: MGHRA, YSYEKL. CDR3 sequence (DNA): TGCGCCAGCAGCCAACTGACTAGCGGGCCCTTAGGGACCCAGTACTTC. Translation gives CASSQLTSGPLGTQYF.

The rearrangement links TRBV28 to TRBJ1-2; TRBD1 matches at 7 bases. With 3 bases clipped from V and 5 bases from J, the junction kept 6 bases outside the gene matches. The CDR3 is 14 amino acids. Germline assignment: CDR1 MDHEN and CDR2 SYDVKM. CDR3 region: CASSFRGKTYGYTF. The CDR3 DNA reads TGTGCCAGCAGTTTCAGGGGGAAAACGTATGGCTACACCTTC.

The genes are TRBV1 and TRBJ1-4; TRBD1 reflects the table's D call only, with no check against the DNA. TRBV1 is listed as a pseudogene. This CDR3 region has 19 residues. The DNA of the CDR3 is TGCACCAGCAGCCAAGAATCAGGACAGGGAACTGTAGCTAATGAAAAACTGTTTTTT. Residues: CTSSQESGQGTVANEKLFF.

This rearrangement joins TRBV12-3 or TRBV12-4 to TRBJ1-2; D uncertain. The germline V and J ends were trimmed by 4 bases and 0 bases, with 6 bases remaining between them. The CDR3 sequence is 13 residues long. The CDR3: CASSSSANYGYTF. The DNA for the CDR3 is TGTGCCAGCAGTTCCTCAGCTAACTATGGCTACACCTTC.

The chain recombines TRBV5-6 with TRBJ2-5; TRBD2 might be the D (6 bases). The CDR3 consists of 17 residues. The germline V gene has CDR1 SGHDT and CDR2 YYEEEE. V lost 3 bases, J lost 5 bases, and 23 bases lay in between. The CDR3 loop is CASSSNLWRGGRETQYF. For the CDR3, the DNA is TGTGCCAGCAGCTCCAACCTTTGGAGGGGAGGACGGGAGACCCAGTACTTC.

The chain is built from TRBV7-6 and TRBJ2-3, with D possibly being TRBD1 (6 bases). This CDR3 region has 13 residues. Germline V CDR1 and CDR2: SGHVS, FNYEAQ. The V end was cut by 4 bases, the J end by 4 bases, with 9 bases between. CDR3 in DNA: TGTGCCAGCAGCTCAGGGGTCGCAGATACGCAGTATTTT. This sequence encodes CASSSGVADTQYF.

A note on this clone: Given the absence of the conserved phenylalanine or tryptophan at the CDR3 end, a read error is likely. Because the CDR3's place on the DNA is in doubt, the DNA is left out and the CDR3 is given as listed by TCRdb. The genes are TRBV3-1 (or the pseudogene TRBV3-2) and TRBJ1-1. Germline V lookup: CDR1 LGHDT, CDR2 YNNKEL (reference sequence). The CDR3 extends over 13 residues, inclusive of both ends. The CDR3 is CASSQNGDVGGTL.

The chain has TRBV6-1 and TRBJ1-2, with 9 bases identical to TRBD1. The CDR3 has 16 residues. The trim removed 4 bases at V and 1 base at J, leaving 7 bases unmatched. Germline lookup yields CDR1 MNHNS and CDR2 SASEGT. The CDR3 sequence: CASSVFGTGSNYGYTF. The CDR3 bases are TGTGCCAGCAGTGTCTTCGGGACAGGGAGTAACTATGGCTACACCTTC.

This clone has a single count. This chain uses TRBV16 with TRBJ2-3; D uncertain. The CDR3 covers 15 residues. V shed 0 bases and J shed 3 bases, with 10 bases lying between them. Germline loops: CDR1 KGHSY, CDR2 FQNENV. The CDR3 bases are TGTGCCAGCAGCCAATCGCGGCTGGATACAGATACGCAGTATTTT. Encoded protein: CASSQSRLDTDTQYF.

The chain combines TRBV10-3 with TRBJ1-2; 10 nucleotides line up with TRBD1. Germline loops: CDR1 ENHRY, CDR2 SYGVKD. The CDR3 is 15 residues long. V gave up 10 bases and J gave up 6 bases; unmatched junction bases: 14. CDR3 sequence (DNA): TGTGCCACGAGGGGTAACCGGGACAGGGGCCATGGCTACACCTTC. Protein: CATRGNRDRGHGYTF.

J is TRBJ2-1 and V is TRBV5-6; 13 bases align to TRBD2. The CDR3 is made up of 16 amino acids. Germline CDR1 reads SGHDT; CDR2 reads YYEEEE. J was trimmed by 7 bases and V by 2 bases; bases with no gene match: 6. The CDR3 bases are TGTGCCAGCAGCTTAACGGGACTAGCGGGAACAAATGAGCAGTTCTTC. This translates into CASSLTGLAGTNEQFF.

The gene calls are TRBV11-3 and TRBJ2-3; 12 nucleotides match TRBD2. CDR3 length equals 16 residues. Germline-derived CDR1 and CDR2 are SGHNT and YENEEA. V trimming: 4 bases; J trimming: 4 bases; junction bases outside the gene matches: 6. The chain's CDR3 is CASSSGLAGIADTQYF. CDR3 DNA sequence: TGTGCCAGCAGCTCAGGACTAGCGGGAATCGCAGATACGCAGTATTTT.

The CDR3 reads CASSIGLAGGGNEQFF. The CDR3 region has the DNA TGTGCCAGTAGTATAGGGCTAGCGGGGGGTGGGAATGAGCAGTTCTTC. The chain employs TRBV19 and TRBJ2-1, with 11 positions matching TRBD2. After removal of 1 base from V and 7 bases from J, the junction contained 6 bases not matched to a gene. CDR3 size: 16 residues. CDR1 and CDR2 from the germline V gene are LNHDA and SQIVND (reference sequence).

This chain connects TRBV28 to TRBJ1-2; tentative D call: TRBD1 (6 bases). Germline V lookup: CDR1 MDHEN, CDR2 SYDVKM. The CDR3 runs to 15 residues. The V and J ends lost 10 bases and 0 bases respectively, with 18 bases between them. CDR3 sequence (DNA): TGTGCCACCTGTCGACAAGGGGGAGCTAACTATGGCTACACCTTC. As protein: CATCRQGGANYGYTF.

This chain connects TRBV11-2 to TRBJ2-5; perhaps TRBD2 as D (6 bases). CDR3 length equals 13 residues. With 2 bases removed from V and 3 bases from J, the gap between germline ends came to 7 bases. Germline assignment: CDR1 SGHAT and CDR2 FQNNGV. CDR3 coding DNA: TGTGCCAGCAGCTTATCGGGGGAAGAGACCCAGTACTTC. Translated: CASSLSGEETQYF.

The genes are TRBV4-3 and TRBJ2-1, with TRBD2 matching over 16 bases. Germline values: CDR1 LGHNA, CDR2 YSLEER. With V trimmed by 3 bases and J by 2 bases, 1 base remained unmatched. The CDR3 runs to 17 residues. For the CDR3, the DNA is TGCGCCAGCAGCCAGGGGACTAGCGGGAGGGCCTACAATGAGCAGTTCTTC. Amino acid sequence: CASSQGTSGRAYNEQFF.

The chain employs TRBV18 and TRBJ1-1; D unclear. The CDR3 runs 16 residues. Trimming cost V 3 bases and J 1 base, with 15 bases left between them. Per the germline V gene, CDR1 is KGHSH and CDR2 is LQKENI. CDR3 region: CASSPLLSEWNTEAFF. Here the CDR3 DNA reads TGTGCCAGCTCACCCCTCCTATCGGAGTGGAACACTGAAGCTTTCTTT.

This clone occurred a few times. The J gene is TRBJ2-2, the V gene TRBV5-4; D gene unclear. Deletions cut 0 bases from V and 0 bases from J, with 6 bases between. Germline V gene sequence: CDR1 SGHNT, CDR2 YYREEE (reference sequence). This CDR3 has 15 residues. This chain's CDR3 is CASSLGEANTGELFF. In DNA, the CDR3 is TGTGCCAGCAGCTTGGGAGAGGCGAACACCGGGGAGCTGTTTTTT.

V is TRBV5-6 and J is TRBJ2-7; TRBD1 agrees at 12 bases. This CDR3 contains 15 residues. The junction had 5 bases not matched to a gene; V was cut back by 4 bases and J by 3 bases. Germline V gene sequence: CDR1 SGHDT, CDR2 YYEEEE. The chain's CDR3 is CASSPGTGGGYEQYF. The DNA for the CDR3 is TGTGCCAGCAGCCCCGGGACAGGGGGCGGCTACGAGCAGTACTTC.

The chain recombines TRBV19 with TRBJ2-2; 9 bases map to TRBD1. CDR3 size: 15 residues. After removal of 5 bases from V and 3 bases from J, the junction contained 4 bases not matched to a gene. CDR1 is LNHDA and CDR2 is SQIVND in the germline V gene (reference sequence). In DNA, the CDR3 is TGTGCCAGTAGTTCACAGGGGGCCGACACCGGGGAGCTGTTTTTT. It is translated as CASSSQGADTGELFF. The variable domain in full, completed from reference TRBV19 and TRBJ2-2, reads DGGITQSPKYLFRKEGQNVTLSCEQNLNHDAMYWYRQDPGQGLRLIYYSQIVNDFQKGDIAEGYSVSREKKESFPLTVTSAQKNPTAFYLCASSSQGADTGELFFGEGSRLTVL.